This T cell receptor (beta chain) came from a study of neoadjuvant anti-PD-1 for oral cavity cancer. Regarding the study as a whole: Each response group had just a few patients in TCR analyses.

Details on this clone: Antigen specificity is unknown.

Regarding time point: after neoadjuvant nivolumab, at surgical resection. Looked up from germline, CDR1 is SGHRS and CDR2 is YFSETQ. This CDR3 comprises 14 residues. V lost 4 bases and J lost 9, with 17 bases in between. The assay was immunoSEQ multiplex PCR, and TCRdb's table has in-frame clones only and misses some. Of tens of thousands of clones listed, less than 90% are singletons. The sequences come from PBMCs, collected after nivolumab (anti-PD-1) treatment. The gene calls are TRBV5-1 and TRBJ2-1; D may be TRBD2 (6 bases). The TCR comes from a person aged 40 to 85 with oral cavity squamous cell carcinoma. The CDR3 region has the DNA TGCGCCAGCAGCGGCAGCCTAGCGACCGGTGAGCAGTTCTTC. It encodes CASSGSLATGEQFF.